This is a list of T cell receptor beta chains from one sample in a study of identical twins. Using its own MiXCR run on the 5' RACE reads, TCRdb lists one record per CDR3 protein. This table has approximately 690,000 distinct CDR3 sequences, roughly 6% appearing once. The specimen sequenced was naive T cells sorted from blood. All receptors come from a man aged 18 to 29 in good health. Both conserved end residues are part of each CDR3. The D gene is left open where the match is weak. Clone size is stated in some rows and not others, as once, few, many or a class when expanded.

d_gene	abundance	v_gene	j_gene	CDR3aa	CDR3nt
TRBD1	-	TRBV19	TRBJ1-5	CASRDRGLQPQHF	TGTGCCAGTAGGGACAGGGGGCTTCAGCCCCAGCATTTT
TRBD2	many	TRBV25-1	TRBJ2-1	CASSARAGGTNEQFF	TGTGCCAGCAGTGCCCGTGCGGGAGGTACTAATGAGCAGTTCTTC
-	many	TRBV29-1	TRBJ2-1	CSVGLGSRSEQFF	TGCAGCGTTGGCCTCGGGAGTAGAAGTGAGCAGTTCTTC
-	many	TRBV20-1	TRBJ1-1	CSARTGNNLNTEAFF	TGCAGTGCTAGAACAGGGAATAACTTGAACACTGAAGCTTTCTTT
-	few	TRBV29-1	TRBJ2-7	CSVNHGDSYEQYF	TGCAGCGTGAACCACGGTGACTCCTACGAGCAGTACTTC
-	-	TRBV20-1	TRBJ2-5	CSASAYATQPIEAQYF	TGCAGTGCTAGTGCTTATGCTACCCAACCGATCGAGGCCCAGTACTTC
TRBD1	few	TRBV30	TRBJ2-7	CAWRDTGTATYEQYF	TGTGCCTGGAGGGATACCGGGACAGCAACCTACGAGCAGTACTTC
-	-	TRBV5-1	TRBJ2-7	CASSFRGEDGEQYF	TGCGCCAGCAGCTTTCGAGGGGAGGATGGCGAGCAGTACTTC
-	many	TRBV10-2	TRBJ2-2	CALWGGKNTGELFF	TGCGCCCTTTGGGGCGGGAAGAACACCGGGGAGCTGTTTTTT
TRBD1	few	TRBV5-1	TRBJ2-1	CASSQGTGGTGEQFF	TGCGCCAGCAGCCAAGGGACAGGGGGGACGGGGGAGCAGTTCTTC
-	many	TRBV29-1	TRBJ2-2	CSVYRSTGELFF	TGCAGCGTCTACAGATCGACCGGGGAGCTGTTTTTT
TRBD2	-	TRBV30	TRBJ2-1	CAWSGRLANEQFF	TGTGCCTGGAGTGGCCGACTAGCCAATGAGCAGTTCTTC
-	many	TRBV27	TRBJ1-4	CASRGGTFGKLFF	TGTGCCAGCCGGGGGGGGACGTTTGGAAAACTGTTTTTT
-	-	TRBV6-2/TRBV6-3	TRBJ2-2	CASRPSGVISTGELFF	TGTGCCAGCAGGCCCTCGGGGGTTATCAGCACCGGGGAGCTGTTTTTT
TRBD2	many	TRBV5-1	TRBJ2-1	CASSWVAGVYEQFF	TGCGCCAGCAGCTGGGTGGCGGGAGTGTATGAGCAGTTCTTC
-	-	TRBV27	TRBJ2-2	CASSVGGPGELFF	TGTGCCAGCAGTGTAGGGGGGCCCGGGGAGCTGTTTTTT
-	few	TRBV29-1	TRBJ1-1	CSVEGNMNTEAFF	TGCAGCGTTGAGGGTAACATGAACACTGAAGCTTTCTTT
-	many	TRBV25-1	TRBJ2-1	CASKATGNSYNEQFF	TGTGCCAGCAAAGCAACAGGGAACTCCTACAATGAGCAGTTCTTC
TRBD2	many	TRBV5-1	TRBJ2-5	CASSFLLAGGQETQYF	TGCGCCAGCAGCTTCCTACTAGCGGGAGGGCAAGAGACCCAGTACTTC
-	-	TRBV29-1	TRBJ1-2	CSVESPLGGAGGYTF	TGCAGCGTTGAATCCCCATTGGGTGGGGCGGGAGGCTACACCTTC
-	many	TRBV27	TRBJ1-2	CASSSGPFYGYTF	TGTGCCAGCAGCTCGGGACCGTTTTATGGCTACACCTTC
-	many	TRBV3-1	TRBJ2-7	CASSRGKSYEQYF	TGTGCCAGCAGCCGAGGAAAGTCCTACGAGCAGTACTTC
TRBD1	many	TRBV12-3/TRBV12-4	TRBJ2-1	CASRDRTGGVYNEQFF	TGTGCCAGCAGGGATAGGACAGGGGGGGTTTACAATGAGCAGTTCTTC
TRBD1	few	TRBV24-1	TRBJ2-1	CATKGAGNYNEQFF	TGTGCCACCAAGGGGGCAGGGAACTACAATGAGCAGTTCTTC
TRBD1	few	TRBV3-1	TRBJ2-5	CASSQPGTGLLETQYF	TGTGCCAGCAGCCAACCGGGGACAGGGCTTCTGGAGACCCAGTACTTC
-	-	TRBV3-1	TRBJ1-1	CASSQGLGGAREAFF	TGTGCCAGCAGCCAAGGTCTGGGGGGCGCGAGAGAAGCTTTCTTT
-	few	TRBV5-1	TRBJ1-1	CASSSGPGTEAFF	TGCGCCAGCAGCTCTGGGCCCGGGACTGAAGCTTTCTTT
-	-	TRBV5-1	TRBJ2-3	CASSTRQETDTQYF	TGCGCCAGCAGCACACGACAGGAAACAGATACGCAGTATTTT
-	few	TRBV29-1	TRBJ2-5	CSVGRSQETQYF	TGCAGCGTGGGACGGAGCCAAGAGACCCAGTACTTC
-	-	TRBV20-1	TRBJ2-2	CSASTGSTGELFF	TGCAGTGCGTCGACAGGATCCACCGGGGAGCTGTTTTTT
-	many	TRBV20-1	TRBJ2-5	CSAGPGETQYF	TGCAGTGCTGGGCCCGGAGAGACCCAGTACTTC
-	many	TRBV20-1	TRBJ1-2	CSAREEENSNYGYTF	TGCAGTGCTAGAGAAGAGGAAAACAGTAACTATGGCTACACCTTC
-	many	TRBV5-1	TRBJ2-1	CASSLVRDTYNEQFF	TGCGCCAGCAGCTTGGTCCGGGACACTTACAATGAGCAGTTCTTC